This is a list of T cell receptor beta chains from one sample in a study of shared clonotypes between healthy human individuals. TCRdb keeps only in-frame clones here, not all; method: immunoSEQ multiplex PCR. The table records 850,000 to 1,100,000 clones, about 72% of them present only once. Sequencing used memory CD4+ T cells from PBMCs. Every receptor here comes from a young man in good health. Some clones in this sample may be carry-over from other donors' samples. The CDR3 runs from the conserved cysteine through the conserved F or W. The D gene is left open where the match is weak. Not all rows give a size; the values are once, few, many and, for expanded clones, a class.

J gene,V gene,clone size,D gene,CDR3 protein,CDR3 DNA
TRBJ2-7,TRBV11-2,NA,NA,CASSFLSSYEQYF,TGTGCCAGCAGCTTCTTATCATCCTACGAGCAGTACTTC
TRBJ1-5,TRBV28,NA,NA,CASSSFRARNQPQHF,TGTGCCAGCAGTTCGTTCAGGGCTCGCAATCAGCCCCAGCATTTT
TRBJ2-3,TRBV7-8,NA,NA,CASSPSAGTDTQYF,TGTGCCAGCAGCCCGTCTGCGGGCACAGATACGCAGTATTTT
TRBJ1-1,TRBV27,many,NA,CASSLRGTEAFF,TGTGCCAGCAGTTTAAGGGGTACTGAAGCTTTCTTT
TRBJ1-5,TRBV5-6,NA,NA,CASSLSTLGNQPQHF,TGTGCCAGCAGCTTGTCTACCCTTGGCAATCAGCCCCAGCATTTT
TRBJ2-2,TRBV6-5,NA,TRBD1,CASSYGTAGELFF,TGTGCCAGCAGTTACGGGACAGCCGGGGAGCTGTTTTTT
TRBJ2-1,TRBV19,NA,NA,CASSEDRSRYNEQFF,TGTGCCAGTAGTGAAGACAGGTCTAGGTACAATGAGCAGTTCTTC
TRBJ2-3,TRBV28,NA,TRBD1,CASSFPGQGVSTDTQYF,TGTGCCAGCAGTTTTCCGGGACAGGGGGTCTCCACAGATACGCAGTATTTT
TRBJ1-1,TRBV28,NA,NA,CASDGNTEAFF,TGTGCCAGCGACGGTAACACTGAAGCTTTCTTT
TRBJ2-5,TRBV5-1,NA,NA,CASSSLQNPETQYF,TGCGCCAGCAGCTCCCTACAAAACCCTGAGACCCAGTACTTC
TRBJ1-5,TRBV7-2,NA,NA,CASSLVLSGVSPQHF,TGTGCCAGCAGCTTAGTTCTAAGTGGGGTCAGCCCCCAGCATTTT
TRBJ2-1,TRBV2,NA,TRBD2,CASRGLAGSSYNEQFF,TGTGCCAGCAGAGGACTAGCGGGGAGCTCCTACAATGAGCAGTTCTTC
TRBJ2-4,TRBV2,NA,NA,CASRAFFATGKNIQYF,TGTGCCAGCAGGGCTTTTTTTGCGACGGGCAAAAACATTCAGTACTTC
TRBJ1-1,TRBV2,few,NA,CASTGGPGANTEAFF,TGTGCCAGCACCGGGGGACCCGGGGCGAACACTGAAGCTTTCTTT
TRBJ2-3,TRBV6-1,NA,NA,CASERRGTDTQYF,TGTGCCAGTGAGCGGAGGGGCACAGATACGCAGTATTTT
TRBJ2-3,TRBV6-1,NA,NA,CASSLNTADTQYF,TGTGCCAGCAGCCTCAATACGGCAGATACGCAGTATTTT
TRBJ1-1,TRBV18,few,NA,CASSPSAGGARAEAFF,TGTGCCAGCTCACCCTCGGCCGGTGGGGCGAGGGCTGAAGCTTTCTTT
TRBJ2-7,TRBV7-2,NA,NA,CASSEGWSYEQYF,TGTGCCAGCAGTGAGGGGTGGTCCTACGAGCAGTACTTC
TRBJ2-7,TRBV7-2,NA,NA,CASSSDSAFSYEQYF,TGTGCCAGCAGCTCGGATAGCGCCTTCTCCTACGAGCAGTACTTC
TRBJ2-5,TRBV5-5,few,TRBD2,CASSPQALAGGGETQYF,TGTGCCAGCAGCCCACAGGCACTAGCGGGAGGCGGAGAGACCCAGTACTTC
TRBJ2-1,TRBV28,NA,TRBD2,CASSLFGLAGGPNEQFF,TGTGCCAGCAGTTTATTCGGCCTAGCGGGAGGGCCCAATGAGCAGTTCTTC
TRBJ2-7,TRBV9,NA,NA,CASSVGAGEQYF,TGTGCCAGCAGCGTAGGGGCCGGCGAGCAGTACTTC
TRBJ1-3,TRBV9,NA,NA,CASSVVDTTGNTIYF,TGTGCCAGCAGCGTAGTGGACACTACTGGAAACACCATATATTTT
TRBJ1-3,TRBV11-2,NA,NA,CASSLAGRDGSSGNTIYF,TGTGCCAGCAGCTTAGCGGGGCGGGACGGTAGCTCTGGAAACACCATATATTTT
TRBJ1-2,TRBV18,NA,NA,CASSPPGVRYGYTF,TGTGCCAGCTCACCACCGGGGGTTCGCTATGGCTACACCTTC
TRBJ2-5,TRBV11-3,NA,NA,CASSPPGLRATQYF,TGTGCCAGCAGCCCACCCGGACTGAGAGCGACCCAGTACTTC
TRBJ2-7,TRBV25-1,NA,TRBD1,CASSESGVRTGVHEQYF,TGTGCCAGCAGTGAATCAGGGGTAAGGACAGGGGTCCACGAGCAGTACTTC
TRBJ2-2,TRBV2,NA,NA,CASTYRVPGELFF,TGTGCCAGCACCTACAGGGTACCCGGGGAGCTGTTTTTT
TRBJ1-1,TRBV19,NA,NA,CASRPGTVNTEAFF,TGTGCCAGTAGGCCCGGGACGGTGAACACTGAAGCTTTCTTT
TRBJ1-2,TRBV5-1,once,NA,CAISLQDPNYGYTF,TGCGCCATCAGCTTACAGGATCCTAACTATGGCTACACCTTC
TRBJ2-1,TRBV30,NA,TRBD2,CAWSVGTSGYNEQFF,TGTGCCTGGAGTGTTGGGACTAGCGGCTACAATGAGCAGTTCTTC
TRBJ2-3,TRBV4-3,NA,TRBD2,CASSQFPLAGALGTDTQYF,TGCGCCAGCAGCCAATTCCCATTAGCGGGAGCGTTGGGGACAGATACGCAGTATTTT
TRBJ2-5,TRBV11-2,NA,TRBD2,CASSLDRTSGREYF,TGTGCCAGCAGCTTAGATCGGACTAGCGGGAGGGAGTACTTC
TRBJ2-7,TRBV5-4,NA,TRBD1,CASSSGQGSLQYF,TGTGCCAGCAGTTCCGGACAGGGGTCCCTGCAGTACTTC
TRBJ2-2,TRBV7-7,NA,NA,CASSRDGPSTGELFF,TGTGCCAGCAGCCGCGACGGACCGAGTACCGGGGAGCTGTTTTTT
TRBJ2-6,TRBV11-1,few,NA,CASSHYHPYSGANVLTF,TGTGCCAGCAGCCATTATCACCCATACTCTGGGGCCAACGTCCTGACTTTC
TRBJ2-1,TRBV5-1,NA,TRBD2,CASGGLAGGSYNEQFF,TGCGCCAGCGGGGGACTAGCGGGAGGCTCCTACAATGAGCAGTTCTTC
TRBJ2-7,TRBV29-1,NA,TRBD1,CSVVGARDRGPYEQYF,TGCAGCGTTGTGGGTGCCCGGGACAGGGGACCCTACGAGCAGTACTTC
TRBJ1-2,TRBV18,NA,NA,CASSPGPLGYGYTF,TGTGCCAGCTCACCAGGACCCTTAGGTTATGGCTACACCTTC
TRBJ2-3,TRBV30,NA,TRBD2,CAWSVWAGGADTQYF,TGTGCCTGGAGTGTATGGGCGGGAGGCGCAGATACGCAGTATTTT
TRBJ1-2,TRBV28,NA,NA,CASSLEQGNYGYTF,TGTGCCAGCAGTTTGGAGCAGGGAAACTATGGCTACACCTTC